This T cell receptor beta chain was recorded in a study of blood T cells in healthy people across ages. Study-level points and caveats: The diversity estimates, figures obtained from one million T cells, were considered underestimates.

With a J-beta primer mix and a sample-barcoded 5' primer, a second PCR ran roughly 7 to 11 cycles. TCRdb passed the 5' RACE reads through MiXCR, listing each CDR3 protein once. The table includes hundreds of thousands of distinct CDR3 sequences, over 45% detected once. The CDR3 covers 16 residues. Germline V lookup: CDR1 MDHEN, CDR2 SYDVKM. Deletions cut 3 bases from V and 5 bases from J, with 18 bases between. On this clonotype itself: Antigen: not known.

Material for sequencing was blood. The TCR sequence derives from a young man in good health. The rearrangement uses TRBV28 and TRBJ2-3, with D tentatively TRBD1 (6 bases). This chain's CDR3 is CASSFSPRRTEDTQYF. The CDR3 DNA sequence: TGTGCCAGCAGTTTCAGCCCGCGCAGGACAGAAGATACGCAGTATTTT.